This T cell receptor (beta chain) was recorded in a study of cytomegalovirus exposure and HLA in healthy donors. Some clones are missing from TCRdb's copy, which holds only in-frame ones; the method was immunoSEQ multiplex PCR. The sample includes around 250,000 clones, 90% of them seen just once. Germline V gene lookup returns CDR1 SGHRS and CDR2 YFSETQ. The CDR3 contains 16 residues. V lost 4 bases and J lost 1; bases outside the gene matches: 8. The sequencing sample was made of PBMCs. This sequence originates from a woman aged 18-29 years in good health and CMV-seronegative. The chain couples TRBV5-1 to TRBJ2-3; 8 bases align to TRBD2. In DNA form, the CDR3 reads TGCGCCAGCAGCAGGAGCGGGGGAGGAGGCACAGATACGCAGTATTTT. This sequence encodes CASSRSGGGGTDTQYF.